The next 30 T cell receptor beta chains were all read from a single sample in a study of shared T cell receptors in the human thymus. Generated by immunoSEQ multiplex PCR, the TCRdb table keeps only in-frame clones and is missing some. The sample carries about 380,000 clones, 95% recorded once. The specimen sequenced was thymocytes. The receptors were sampled from a human donor.

This chain connects TRBV6-6 to TRBJ1-6; tentative D call: TRBD1 (6 bases). The CDR3 consists of 16 residues. V shed 6 bases and J shed 10 bases, with 22 bases lying between them. The germline CDR1 and CDR2 sequences are MNHNY and SVGAGI (reference sequence). As DNA, the CDR3 is TGTGCCAGCAGCTCCCTAGGGGGGCCCTGGGAGTCACCCCTCCACTTT. Its translation is CASSSLGGPWESPLHF.

The rearrangement joins TRBV29-1 to TRBJ2-7; either TRBD1 or TRBD2 may supply D (5 bases each). Between the trimmed V and J ends, which lost 0 bases and 0 bases, there was a span of 12 bases. The CDR3 sequence is 15 residues long. Germline V gene data show CDR1 as SQVTM and CDR2 as ANQGSEA. CDR3 DNA sequence: TGCAGCGTTGAAGACTGGGACGGTCGCTCCTACGAGCAGTACTTC. It encodes CSVEDWDGRSYEQYF.

The V gene is TRBV15, the J gene TRBJ2-1; no clear D. Germline CDR1 is LNHNV and CDR2 is YYDKDF (reference sequence). The V gene lost 3 bases and the J gene lost 6 bases, with 15 bases spanning the gap. The CDR3 runs to 15 residues. In nucleotides, the CDR3 is TGTGCCACCAGCAGCCTCGGCCGGGCCCTCAATGAGCAGTTCTTC. Translating gives CATSSLGRALNEQFF. The entire variable domain, with the rest obtained from reference TRBV15 and TRBJ2-1, is as follows: DAMVIQNPRYQVTQFGKPVTLSCSQTLNHNVMYWYQQKSSQAPKLLFHYYDKDFNNEADTPDNFQSRRPNTSFCFLDIRSPGLGDTAMYLCATSSLGRALNEQFFGPGTRLTVL.

V and J are TRBV27 and TRBJ2-7; 7 nucleotides match TRBD2. The V and J ends lost 5 bases and 5 bases, in that order; junction bases with no gene match: 18. This CDR3 comprises 17 residues. From germline, CDR1 is MNHEY and CDR2 SMNVEV (reference sequence). In nucleotides, the CDR3 is TGTGCCAGCAGTAACCCCGTGGACGGCGGGAGTAACAACGAGCAGTACTTC. It codes for CASSNPVDGGSNNEQYF.

The chain joins TRBV14 to TRBJ1-2; weak D call: TRBD1 (5 bases). V dropped 1 base and J dropped 2 bases, with 20 bases sitting between them. Per germline, CDR1 SGHDN and CDR2 FVKESK. CDR3 size: 18 residues. The CDR3 region is CASSQALRGAEDNYGYTF. For the CDR3, the DNA is TGTGCCAGCAGCCAAGCTTTGAGAGGGGCGGAGGACAACTATGGCTACACCTTC.

The rearrangement uses TRBV6-1 and TRBJ2-7, with D tentatively TRBD2 (6 bases). Per the germline V gene, CDR1 is MNHNS and CDR2 is SASEGT. The CDR3 runs 14 residues. V lost 11 bases, J lost 4 bases, and 21 bases lay in between. The CDR3 is CAARDVPDLYEQYF. The CDR3 region has the DNA TGTGCCGCGCGGGACGTCCCCGACTTGTACGAGCAGTACTTC.

The chain employs TRBV30 and TRBJ2-1; 9 nucleotides match TRBD2. This CDR3 is 15 amino acids long. V was clipped by 5 bases and J by 5 bases; unmatched bases: 10. Germline V gene data show CDR1 as GTSNPN and CDR2 as SVGIG (reference sequence). For the CDR3, the DNA is TGTGCCTGGGGACCAGAAGCGGGAGGAAACAATGAGCAGTTCTTC. Amino acid sequence: CAWGPEAGGNNEQFF.

The chain couples TRBV27 to TRBJ2-7, with TRBD1 as a possible D gene (5 bases). CDR1 and CDR2 (germline): MNHEY, SMNVEV (reference sequence). Trimming shortened V by 2 bases and J by 6 bases, and 23 bases separated the two germline ends. This CDR3 is 17 amino acids long. The DNA of the CDR3 is TGTGCCAGCAGTTTAGTACCCCCATGGGGCAGGGTTACCGAGCAGTACTTC. This gives the protein CASSLVPPWGRVTEQYF.

V gene TRBV7-9 combines with J gene TRBJ2-2; 8 bases map to TRBD2. CDR3 length equals 15 residues. The germline CDR1 and CDR2 sequences are SEHNR and FQNEAQ (reference sequence). V dropped 8 bases and J dropped 6; count of bases not matched to a gene: 11. Here the CDR3 DNA reads TGTGCCAGCTCCTCAGCGGGAGAAGTGGCCGGGGAGCTGTTTTTT. Amino acids: CASSSAGEVAGELFF.

In DNA form, the CDR3 reads TGTGCCAGCAGTCCACAGGGAAACACCATATATTTT. This translates into CASSPQGNTIYF. The rearrangement links TRBV2 to TRBJ1-3; D not certain. The CDR3 spans 12 residues. Trimming removed 5 bases at V and 4 bases at J, with 6 bases between. Germline CDR1 and CDR2: SNHLY and FYNNEI.

This chain connects TRBV28 to TRBJ1-5; no reliable D call. The CDR3 covers 15 residues. Trimming took off 4 bases at V and 0 bases at J, with 10 bases between the two ends. Germline V gene data show CDR1 as MDHEN and CDR2 as SYDVKM. The CDR3 protein is CASSSTEDSNQPQHF. The CDR3 DNA follows: TGTGCCAGCAGTTCGACCGAGGATAGCAATCAGCCCCAGCATTTT. The variable domain in full, completed from reference TRBV28 and TRBJ1-5, reads DVKVTQSSRYLVKRTGEKVFLECVQDMDHENMFWYRQDPGLGLRLIYFSYDVKMKEKGDIPEGYSVSREKKERFSLILESASTNQTSMYLCASSSTEDSNQPQHFGDGTRLSIL.

This chain uses TRBV5-1 with TRBJ1-1; D might be TRBD1 (5 bases). Trimming shortened V by 6 bases and J by 7 bases, and 10 bases separated the two germline ends. The length of the CDR3 is 11 residues. Germline V gene lookup returns CDR1 SGHRS and CDR2 YFSETQ. The CDR3 nucleotides read TGCGCCAGCATCCGTGACAGTGAAGCTTTCTTT. It encodes CASIRDSEAFF.

J is TRBJ2-7 and V is TRBV5-4; D remains unclear. This CDR3 spans 19 amino acids. The ends were cut back, 1 base at V and 3 bases at J, with 26 bases in the middle. In germline, CDR1 is SGHNT, CDR2 YYREEE (reference sequence). Written as DNA, the CDR3 is TGTGCCAGCAGCTTGTTCAGGAAATCTCGACCCTTCGATCGCTACGAGCAGTACTTC. Amino acid sequence: CASSLFRKSRPFDRYEQYF.

The genes are TRBV28 and TRBJ2-1; 15 bases fit TRBD2. The CDR3 sequence is 21 residues long. V trimming: 1 base; J trimming: 2 bases; junction bases outside the gene matches: 12. Germline CDR1 is MDHEN and CDR2 is SYDVKM. CDR3 DNA sequence: TGTGCCAGCAGTTTATTGGGACTAGCGGGAGGCCCCGGAGGAACCTACAATGAGCAGTTCTTC. Translating it yields CASSLLGLAGGPGGTYNEQFF.

This chain uses TRBV7-3 with TRBJ2-3; D gene uncertain. V dropped 2 bases and J dropped 4 bases, with 4 bases sitting between them. This CDR3 spans 12 amino acids. Germline V gene data show CDR1 as SGHTA and CDR2 as FQGTGA. The chain's CDR3 is CASSLYADTQYF. In nucleotides, the CDR3 is TGTGCCAGCAGCTTATACGCAGATACGCAGTATTTT.

The rearrangement uses TRBV2 and TRBJ2-6, with no clear D. Trimming cost V 2 bases and J 0 bases, with 8 bases left between them. Per the germline V gene, CDR1 is SNHLY and CDR2 is FYNNEI. The CDR3 loop spans 16 amino acids. The CDR3 region has the DNA TGTGCCAGCAGTGAACAGTCCAGCTCTGGGGCCAACGTCCTGACTTTC. Translation gives CASSEQSSSGANVLTF.

The genes are TRBV28 and TRBJ2-6; D could derive from TRBD1 or TRBD2 (6 bases each). This CDR3 region has 20 residues. V was trimmed by 4 bases and J by 1 base, leaving 23 bases between them. Germline CDR1 is MDHEN and CDR2 is SYDVKM. The CDR3 sequence is CASSSTVVQGGSSGANVLTF. The CDR3 coding sequence is TGTGCCAGCAGTTCGACCGTGGTACAGGGAGGATCGTCTGGGGCCAACGTCCTGACTTTC.

V and J are TRBV11-2 and TRBJ1-2; D unresolved. V dropped 2 bases and J dropped 1 base, with 5 bases sitting between them. The CDR3 sequence is 13 residues long. CDR1 is SGHAT, CDR2 FQNNGV, per germline. CDR3 sequence: CASSLRFNYGYTF. The CDR3 DNA reads TGTGCCAGCAGCTTAAGGTTTAACTATGGCTACACCTTC.

This sequence joins TRBV5-4 and TRBJ1-2, with a weak D call TRBD1 (5 bases). The CDR3 loop spans 13 amino acids. Looked up from germline, CDR1 is SGHNT and CDR2 is YYREEE (reference sequence). The V gene lost 2 bases and the J gene lost 9 bases, with 14 bases spanning the gap. The CDR3 is CASSFKGDWSYTF. CDR3 nucleotide sequence: TGTGCCAGCAGCTTCAAAGGGGACTGGAGCTACACCTTC. The complete variable domain, with remaining parts taken from reference TRBV5-4 and TRBJ1-2, reads ETGVTQSPTHLIKTRGQQVTLRCSSQSGHNTVSWYQQALGQGPQFIFQYYREEENGRGNFPPRFSGLQFPNYSSELNVNALELDDSALYLCASSFKGDWSYTFGSGTRLTVV.

This chain links TRBV27 with TRBJ1-5, with a weak D call TRBD1 (5 bases). The CDR3 is 18 residues long. The V and J ends lost 0 bases and 0 bases respectively, with 15 bases between them. Germline V gives CDR1 MNHEY, CDR2 SMNVEV (reference sequence). The CDR3, as DNA: TGTGCCAGCAGTTTATCTGGGTGGGGCAGGGCTAGCAATCAGCCCCAGCATTTT. Translating gives CASSLSGWGRASNQPQHF.

The V call is TRBV19, the J call TRBJ2-5, with D unresolved. In germline, CDR1 is LNHDA, CDR2 SQIVND (reference sequence). The CDR3 extends over 18 amino acids. Trimming cost V 0 bases and J 5 bases, with 22 bases left between them. The CDR3 region has the DNA TGTGCCAGTAGTATAGATCTCCCCGGCGTTTCGAGAGGTGAGACCCAGTACTTC. Translated, it gives CASSIDLPGVSRGETQYF. The full variable domain, completed using reference TRBV19 and TRBJ2-5, is DGGITQSPKYLFRKEGQNVTLSCEQNLNHDAMYWYRQDPGQGLRLIYYSQIVNDFQKGDIAEGYSVSREKKESFPLTVTSAQKNPTAFYLCASSIDLPGVSRGETQYFGPGTRLLVL.

J is TRBJ2-7 and V is TRBV7-9, with TRBD1 identical over 8 bases. The V gene end was trimmed by 0 bases and the J gene end by 4 bases; junction bases not matched to a gene: 11. Germline CDR1 and CDR2: SEHNR and FQNEAQ (reference sequence). There are 17 residues in the CDR3. This CDR3 reads CASSLAGKGQALYEQYF. For the CDR3, the DNA is TGTGCCAGCAGCTTAGCGGGAAAGGGACAGGCCCTATACGAGCAGTACTTC.

This clone was seen more than once but under ten times. The genes are TRBV19 and TRBJ1-2; 7 bases align to TRBD1. Germline V lookup: CDR1 LNHDA, CDR2 SQIVND (reference sequence). Trimming at V came to 6 bases and at J to 3 bases, leaving 13 bases not matched to a gene. The CDR3 is made up of 16 amino acids. In nucleotides, the CDR3 is TGTGCCAGTAGAAAGTTCGGGACAGCGAGGGACTATGGCTACACCTTC. This gives the protein CASRKFGTARDYGYTF.

This clone was counted a single time. The V gene is TRBV6-1, the J gene TRBJ1-1; D unclear. Germline assignment: CDR1 MNHNS and CDR2 SASEGT. This CDR3 comprises 13 residues. The V end lost 7 bases, the J end lost 4 bases, and 13 bases lay between the germline ends. This CDR3 is CASMGGRATEAFF. Here the CDR3 DNA reads TGTGCCAGCATGGGCGGTCGGGCCACTGAAGCTTTCTTT.

This chain connects TRBV29-1 to TRBJ2-5; D is undetermined. CDR1 SQVTM and CDR2 ANQGSEA come from the germline V gene. This CDR3 is 13 amino acids long. The V end was cut by 5 bases, the J end by 1 base, with 11 bases between. CDR3 nucleotides: TGCAGCGTTTACCGGGTAGCCCAAGAGACCCAGTACTTC. Encoded protein: CSVYRVAQETQYF.

The V call is TRBV5-1, the J call TRBJ2-7; 8 nucleotides align to TRBD1. The germline gives CDR1 SGHRS, CDR2 YFSETQ. The CDR3 extends over 14 amino acids. Trimming removed 4 bases from V and 4 bases from J; junction bases left unmatched: 7. The CDR3 reads CASSPRQGTYEQYF. The CDR3 region has the DNA TGCGCCAGCAGCCCCCGACAGGGGACGTACGAGCAGTACTTC.

The V call is TRBV7-2, the J call TRBJ1-2; a possible D gene is TRBD1 (6 bases). From germline, CDR1 is SGHTA and CDR2 FQGNSA. Trimming removed 1 base from V and 10 bases from J, with 16 bases in between. The CDR3 spans 14 residues. Here the CDR3 DNA reads TGTGCCAGCAGCTTAGGAACAGGGTGGTTGGACTACACCTTC. Amino acids: CASSLGTGWLDYTF.

The chain uses TRBV18 and TRBJ1-2, with D possibly matching TRBD1 (5 bases). The germline V gene has CDR1 KGHSH and CDR2 LQKENI. V was shortened by 3 bases and J by 4 bases, with 21 bases between the two germline ends. The length of the CDR3 is 17 residues. As DNA, the CDR3 is TGTGCCAGCTCACCCCGCCTGTCAGAGGGGAAACTCTATGGCTACACCTTC. Residues: CASSPRLSEGKLYGYTF.

The rearrangement uses TRBV27 and TRBJ2-3; possible D gene TRBD2, 6 bases. The CDR3 sequence is 17 residues long. The germline V gene encodes CDR1 MNHEY and CDR2 SMNVEV (reference sequence). Trimming left V 5 bases short and J 1 base short, with 19 bases between. The CDR3 region has the DNA TGTGCCAGCAGTCCACCGGGACTGGCTAGAGGCACAGATACGCAGTATTTT. It specifies CASSPPGLARGTDTQYF.

The chain uses TRBV12-5 and TRBJ2-1; D may be TRBD1 (6 bases). Germline V gene data show CDR1 as LGHNT and CDR2 as FRNRAP. This CDR3 is 13 amino acids long. The V gene lost 8 bases and the J gene lost 5 bases, with 13 bases spanning the gap. CDR3 nucleotides: TGTGCTAGTAGGGGGATTGGCAACAATGAGCAGTTCTTC. It yields the protein CASRGIGNNEQFF.